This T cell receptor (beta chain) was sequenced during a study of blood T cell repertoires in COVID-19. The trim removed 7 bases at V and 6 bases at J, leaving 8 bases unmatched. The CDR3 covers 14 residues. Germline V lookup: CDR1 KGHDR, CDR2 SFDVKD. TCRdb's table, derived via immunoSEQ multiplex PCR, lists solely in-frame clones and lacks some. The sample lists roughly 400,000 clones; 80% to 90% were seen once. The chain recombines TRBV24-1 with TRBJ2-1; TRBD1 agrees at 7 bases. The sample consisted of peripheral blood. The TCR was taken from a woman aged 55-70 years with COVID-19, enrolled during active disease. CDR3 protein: CATSPGQPGNEQFF. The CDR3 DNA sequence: TGTGCCACCAGCCCGGGACAGCCAGGCAATGAGCAGTTCTTC.